The rows below give T cell receptor beta chains drawn from one sample of a study of cytomegalovirus exposure and HLA in healthy donors. Sequencing was performed with immunoSEQ multiplex PCR; in TCRdb, only in-frame clones are kept and a portion is missing. The table has fewer than 150,000 clones, 78% seen once; the top ten hold 5% to 7.5%. Sequences were obtained from PBMCs. These receptors all come from a middle-aged woman in good health and CMV-seropositive. Each CDR3 is given with its conserved first and last residue. The order of the fields is D gene, CDR3 length, V gene, clone size, J gene, CDR3 DNA, CDR3 protein. A D gene is named only where the DNA matches it firmly. Some rows have no size entry. The others give once, few or many, or a class for an expanded clone.

-	15	TRBV18	-	TRBJ1-1	TGTGCCAGCTCACCAGGTAAGGGGCCGAACACTGAAGCTTTCTTT	CASSPGKGPNTEAFF
TRBD2	14	TRBV5-1	-	TRBJ2-2	TGCGCCAGCAGCCCTAGCGGAAACACCGGGGAGCTGTTTTTT	CASSPSGNTGELFF
-	15	TRBV5-1	-	TRBJ2-1	TGCGCCAGCAGCCGAACGGGAGTGGGGAACAATGAGCAGTTCTTC	CASSRTGVGNNEQFF
TRBD2	15	TRBV6-5	few	TRBJ2-1	TGTGCCAGCAGTTACGGGCTAGCGGGGTACAATGAGCAGTTCTTC	CASSYGLAGYNEQFF
-	11	TRBV28	-	TRBJ2-7	TGTGCCAGCACTACTACCCACGGGCAGTACTTC	CASTTTHGQYF
TRBD2	15	TRBV5-1	-	TRBJ2-3	TGCGCCAGCAGCAATAGCGGGGGGCCCACAGATACGCAGTATTTT	CASSNSGGPTDTQYF
TRBD2	13	TRBV2	-	TRBJ2-3	TGTGCCAGCAGCCGGGACTACACAGATACGCAGTATTTT	CASSRDYTDTQYF
-	15	TRBV14	-	TRBJ2-1	TGTGCCAGCAGCCAAGGGGCTAGCGCGTCCCATGGGCAGTTCTTC	CASSQGASASHGQFF
TRBD1	15	TRBV7-2	-	TRBJ2-7	TGTGCCAGCAGCTCGGGACAGGGTGGATCCTACGAGCAGTACTTC	CASSSGQGGSYEQYF
-	14	TRBV5-8	-	TRBJ1-1	TGTGCCAGCAGCTTCGGACAGATCATGGCTGAAGCTTTCTTT	CASSFGQIMAEAFF